The 12 T cell receptor beta chains below all came from one sample that was sequenced in a study of blood T cells in healthy people across ages. It was with a sample-barcoded 5' primer and a J-beta primer mix that a second PCR of about 7 to 12 cycles was run. TCRdb re-derived calls from the 5' RACE reads in MiXCR, one entry per CDR3 protein. Of 1.5 million to 2 million distinct CDR3 sequences listed, about 50% are singletons. The sample consisted of blood. The receptor source for this set is a woman aged 40 to 50 in good health.

Note on this clonotype: The germline gene is not matched at one end of the junction; a read error may be the cause. This chain uses TRBV18 with TRBJ2-4; no clear D gene. Matching the DNA end better, TRBJ2-5 makes the J call doubtful. The CDR3 has 11 amino acids. Looked up from germline, CDR1 is KGHSH and CDR2 is LQKENI. DNA of the CDR3: TGTGCCAGCCCACCTAAAGAGACCCAGTACTTC. It is translated as CASPPKETQYF.

The CDR3 loop reads CSAFRTFDYGYTF. The CDR3 DNA follows: TGCAGTGCTTTCCGGACTTTCGACTATGGCTACACCTTC. The chain links TRBV20-1 to TRBJ1-2; D ambiguous. The CDR3 is made up of 13 amino acids. Germline lookup yields CDR1 DFQATT and CDR2 SNEGSKA (reference sequence). V was clipped by 5 bases and J by 3 bases, with 13 bases between them.

The CDR3 DNA is TGCAGCGTTGAGGGTGGGGACTATGGCTACACCTTC. Amino acid sequence: CSVEGGDYGYTF. The chain is built from TRBV29-1 and TRBJ1-2, with D unclear. Germline assignment: CDR1 SQVTM and CDR2 ANQGSEA. Trimming took 3 bases from V and 3 from J, leaving 8 bases between them. This CDR3 has 12 amino acids.

There are a few counts of this clonotype. The J gene is TRBJ2-5, the V gene TRBV11-2; D uncertain. Germline V lookup: CDR1 SGHAT, CDR2 FQNNGV. The CDR3 contains 14 residues. V was clipped by 2 bases and J by 3 bases, with 10 bases between them. CDR3 nucleotides: TGTGCCAGCAGCTTAAACTACTTGAAAGAGACCCAGTACTTC. It is translated as CASSLNYLKETQYF.

The chain uses TRBV6-5 and TRBJ1-4; D not resolved. In germline, CDR1 is MNHEY, CDR2 SVGAGI. The CDR3 consists of 14 residues. Trimming cost V 7 bases and J 0 bases, with 9 bases left between them. This chain's CDR3 is CASKRTSTNEKLFF. In DNA, the CDR3 is TGTGCCAGCAAGAGGACCTCAACTAATGAAAAACTGTTTTTT.

This clonotype turned up a few times. This chain joins TRBV2 and TRBJ2-5; 11 bases map to TRBD2. CDR3 length equals 16 residues. V was pared by 8 bases and J by 1 base, with 9 bases of the junction left unmatched. Germline V CDR1 and CDR2: SNHLY, FYNNEI. Here the CDR3 reads CASAPRLAGGQETQYF. CDR3 sequence (DNA): TGTGCCAGCGCACCCCGGCTAGCGGGGGGCCAAGAGACCCAGTACTTC.

This chain links TRBV3-1 with TRBJ1-2, with D possibly being TRBD1 (6 bases). Germline V gives CDR1 LGHDT, CDR2 YNNKEL (reference sequence). The CDR3 runs to 14 residues. Trimming cost V 3 bases and J 7 bases, with 15 bases left between them. Here the CDR3 reads CASSQGAASGGYTF. CDR3 DNA sequence: TGTGCCAGCAGCCAGGGGGCGGCTTCGGGTGGCTACACCTTC.

This clonotype was recorded many times. This sequence joins TRBV7-2 and TRBJ2-5, with 8 bases aligning to TRBD2. V shed 1 base and J 1 base; nucleotides not matched to a gene: 2. The CDR3 contains 15 residues. Germline V gives CDR1 SGHTA, CDR2 FQGNSA. The CDR3 region has the DNA TGTGCCAGCAGCTTAGACCGGGGGGGCCAAGAGACCCAGTACTTC. Translating it yields CASSLDRGGQETQYF.

This chain connects TRBV20-1 to TRBJ2-1, with D possibly TRBD2 on 5 matching bases. Per the germline V gene, CDR1 is DFQATT and CDR2 is SNEGSKA (reference sequence). CDR3 length: 14 residues. V dropped 1 base and J dropped 9 bases, with 16 bases sitting between them. Here the CDR3 reads CSARVEGSSGEQFF. DNA of the CDR3: TGCAGTGCTAGAGTAGAGGGCAGTTCGGGTGAGCAGTTCTTC.

The sample holds a few counts of this clonotype. The CDR3 coding sequence is TGCGCCAGCAGCCAAGTATTAGCGGGGGCAAAGACCCAGTACTTC. It codes for CASSQVLAGAKTQYF. J is TRBJ2-5 and V is TRBV4-3, with 9 positions matching TRBD2. This CDR3 is 15 amino acids long. The junction had 6 bases not matched to a gene; V was cut back by 1 base and J by 6 bases. Per the germline V gene, CDR1 is LGHNA and CDR2 is YSLEER.

The V call is TRBV27, the J call TRBJ2-3; TRBD2 is a possible D gene (6 bases). V shed 6 bases and J shed 1 base, with 14 bases lying between them. CDR1 and CDR2 (germline): MNHEY, SMNVEV (reference sequence). CDR3 size: 15 residues. CDR3 nucleotides: TGTGCCAGCAGGGCGGGGATCTCTCGCACAGATACGCAGTATTTT. This sequence encodes CASRAGISRTDTQYF.

Comment on this clonotype: One junction end does not reproduce the germline sequence, and a read error may be involved. The chain carries TRBV5-1 and TRBJ2-6, with D perhaps matching TRBD1 (5 bases). Germline assignment: CDR1 SGHRS and CDR2 YFSETQ. CDR3 length equals 16 residues. This chain's CDR3 is CASSFRPGAGANVLPF. The CDR3 coding sequence is TGCGCCAGCAGCTTTCGGCCTGGGGCTGGGGCCAACGTCCTGCCTTTC.